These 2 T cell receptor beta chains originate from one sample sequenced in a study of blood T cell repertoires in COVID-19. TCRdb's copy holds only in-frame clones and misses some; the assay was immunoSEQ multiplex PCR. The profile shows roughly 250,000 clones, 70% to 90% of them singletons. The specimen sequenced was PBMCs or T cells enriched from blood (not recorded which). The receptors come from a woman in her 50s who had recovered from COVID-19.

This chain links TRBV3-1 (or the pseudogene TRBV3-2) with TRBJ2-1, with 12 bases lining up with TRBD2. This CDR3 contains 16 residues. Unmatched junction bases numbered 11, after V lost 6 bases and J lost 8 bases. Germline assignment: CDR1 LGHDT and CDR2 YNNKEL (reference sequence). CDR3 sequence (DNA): TGTGCCAGCAGAACTCACCTAGCGGGAGGGCCCGATGAGCAGTTCTTC. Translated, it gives CASRTHLAGGPDEQFF.

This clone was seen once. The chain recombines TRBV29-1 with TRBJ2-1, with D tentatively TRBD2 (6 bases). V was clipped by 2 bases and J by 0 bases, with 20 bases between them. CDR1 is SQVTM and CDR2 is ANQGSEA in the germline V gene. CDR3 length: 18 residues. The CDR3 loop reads CSVESWTRRESSYNEQFF. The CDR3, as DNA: TGCAGCGTTGAAAGTTGGACCCGTCGGGAGAGCTCCTACAATGAGCAGTTCTTC.